The source of this TCR beta chain is a study of cytomegalovirus exposure and HLA in healthy donors. Germline CDR1 reads LNHDA; CDR2 reads SQIVND (reference sequence). V shed 6 bases and J 6 bases; nucleotides not matched to a gene: 5. The CDR3 is 13 residues long. The PCR was carried out with 60 Vbeta primers and 13 Jbeta primers. Profiling relied on immunoSEQ multiplex PCR, and the TCRdb table lists in-frame clones only, not all of them. The repertoire holds 150,000 or so clones, with roughly 80% as singletons. The sequence came from a man in his forties or fifties in good health and CMV-seropositive. Material for sequencing was PBMCs. This chain joins TRBV19 and TRBJ1-5; 7 positions agree with TRBD1. The CDR3: CASRRQGGQPQHF. The CDR3 nucleotides are TGTGCCAGTAGGAGACAGGGCGGTCAGCCCCAGCATTTT.